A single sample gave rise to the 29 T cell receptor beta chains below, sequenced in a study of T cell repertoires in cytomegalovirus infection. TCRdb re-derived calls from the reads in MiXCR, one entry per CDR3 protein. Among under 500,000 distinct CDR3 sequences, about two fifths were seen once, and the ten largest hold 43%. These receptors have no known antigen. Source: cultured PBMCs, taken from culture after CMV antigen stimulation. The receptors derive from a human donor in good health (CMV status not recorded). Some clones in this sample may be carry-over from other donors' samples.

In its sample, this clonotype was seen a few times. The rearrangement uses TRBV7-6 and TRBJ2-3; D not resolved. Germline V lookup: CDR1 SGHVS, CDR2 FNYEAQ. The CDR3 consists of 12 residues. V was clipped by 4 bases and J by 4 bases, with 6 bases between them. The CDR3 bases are TGTGCCAGCAGCTCGGACGCAGATACGCAGTATTTT. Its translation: CASSSDADTQYF.

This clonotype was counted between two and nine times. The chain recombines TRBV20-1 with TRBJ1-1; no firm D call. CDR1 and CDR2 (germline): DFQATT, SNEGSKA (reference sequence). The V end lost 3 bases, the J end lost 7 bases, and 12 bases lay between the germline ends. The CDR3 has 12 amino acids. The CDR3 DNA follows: TGCAGTGCTAGGGCGGGGAGGAATGAAGCTTTCTTT. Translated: CSARAGRNEAFF.

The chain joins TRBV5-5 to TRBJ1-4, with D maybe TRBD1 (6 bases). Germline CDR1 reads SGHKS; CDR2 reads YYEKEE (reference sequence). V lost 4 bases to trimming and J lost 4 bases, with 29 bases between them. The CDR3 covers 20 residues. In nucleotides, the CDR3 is TGTGCCAGCAGCCTGCGACCCACAGGGTGGGGGCTGGGATATAATGAAAAACTGTTTTTT. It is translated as CASSLRPTGWGLGYNEKLFF.

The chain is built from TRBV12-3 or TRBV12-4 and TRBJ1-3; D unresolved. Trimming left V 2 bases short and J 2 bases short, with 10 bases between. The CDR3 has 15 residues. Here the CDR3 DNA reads TGTGCCAGCAGTTTATGGGGTCCGGCTGGAAACACCATATATTTT. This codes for CASSLWGPAGNTIYF.

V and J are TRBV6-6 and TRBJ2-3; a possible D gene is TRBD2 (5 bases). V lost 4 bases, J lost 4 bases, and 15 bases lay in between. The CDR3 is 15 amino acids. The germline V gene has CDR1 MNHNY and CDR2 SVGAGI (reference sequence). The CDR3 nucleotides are TGTGCCAGCAGTTTTACTAGTAGAGGCGCAGATACGCAGTATTTT. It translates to CASSFTSRGADTQYF.

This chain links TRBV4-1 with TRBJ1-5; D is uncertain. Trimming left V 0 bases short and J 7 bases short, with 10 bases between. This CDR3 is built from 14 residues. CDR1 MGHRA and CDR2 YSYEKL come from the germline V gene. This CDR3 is CASSQDRRVQPQHF. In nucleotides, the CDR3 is TGCGCCAGCAGCCAAGATCGACGGGTGCAGCCCCAGCATTTT.

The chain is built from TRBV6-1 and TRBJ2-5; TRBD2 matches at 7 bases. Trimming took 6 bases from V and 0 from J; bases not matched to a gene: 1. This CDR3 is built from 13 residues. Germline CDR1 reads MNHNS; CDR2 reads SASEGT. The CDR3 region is CASRRGYQETQYF. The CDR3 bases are TGTGCCAGCAGGCGGGGGTACCAAGAGACCCAGTACTTC.

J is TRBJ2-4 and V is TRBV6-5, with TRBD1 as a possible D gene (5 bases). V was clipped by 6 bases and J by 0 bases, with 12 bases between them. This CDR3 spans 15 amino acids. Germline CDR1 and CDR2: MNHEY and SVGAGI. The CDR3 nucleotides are TGTGCCAGCAGACCATCAGGGTTAGCCAAAAACATTCAGTACTTC. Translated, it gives CASRPSGLAKNIQYF.

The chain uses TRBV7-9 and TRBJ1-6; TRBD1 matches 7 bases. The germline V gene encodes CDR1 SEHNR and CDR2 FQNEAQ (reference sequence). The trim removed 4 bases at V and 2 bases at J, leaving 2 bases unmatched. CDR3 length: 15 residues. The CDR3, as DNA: TGTGCCAGCAGCTCGACAGGGCCCTATAATTCACCCCTCCACTTT. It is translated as CASSSTGPYNSPLHF.

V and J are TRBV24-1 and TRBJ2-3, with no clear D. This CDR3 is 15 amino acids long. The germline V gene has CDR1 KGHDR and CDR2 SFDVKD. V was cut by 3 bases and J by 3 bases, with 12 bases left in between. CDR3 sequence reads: CATSDKGQSTDTQYF. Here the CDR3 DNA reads TGTGCCACCAGTGATAAGGGCCAGTCGACAGATACGCAGTATTTT.

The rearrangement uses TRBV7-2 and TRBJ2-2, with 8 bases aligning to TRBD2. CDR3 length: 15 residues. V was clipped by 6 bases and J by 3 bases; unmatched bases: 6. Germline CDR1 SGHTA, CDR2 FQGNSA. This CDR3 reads CASRTGTSYTGELFF. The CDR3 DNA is TGTGCCAGCAGAACCGGGACTAGTTACACCGGGGAGCTGTTTTTT.

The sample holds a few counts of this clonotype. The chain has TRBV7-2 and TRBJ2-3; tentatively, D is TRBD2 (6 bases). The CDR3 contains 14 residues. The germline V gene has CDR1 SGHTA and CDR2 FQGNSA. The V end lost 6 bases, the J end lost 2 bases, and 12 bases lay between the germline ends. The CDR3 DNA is TGTGCCAGCAGACTAGCTTATCCCACAGATACGCAGTATTTT. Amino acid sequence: CASRLAYPTDTQYF.

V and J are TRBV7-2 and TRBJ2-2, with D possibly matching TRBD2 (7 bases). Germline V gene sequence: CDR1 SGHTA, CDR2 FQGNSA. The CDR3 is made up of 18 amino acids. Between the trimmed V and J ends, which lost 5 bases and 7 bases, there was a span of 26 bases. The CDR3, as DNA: TGTGCCAGCAGCGTCCACCTGGGGGGGGGCCCCTCTAGCGGGGAGCTGTTTTTT. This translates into CASSVHLGGGPSSGELFF.

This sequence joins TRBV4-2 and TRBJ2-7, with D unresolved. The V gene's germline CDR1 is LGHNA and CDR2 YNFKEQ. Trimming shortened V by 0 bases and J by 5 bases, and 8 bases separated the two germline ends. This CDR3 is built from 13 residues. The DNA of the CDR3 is TGTGCCAGCAGCCAAGATGGCAGTAACGAGCAGTACTTC. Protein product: CASSQDGSNEQYF.

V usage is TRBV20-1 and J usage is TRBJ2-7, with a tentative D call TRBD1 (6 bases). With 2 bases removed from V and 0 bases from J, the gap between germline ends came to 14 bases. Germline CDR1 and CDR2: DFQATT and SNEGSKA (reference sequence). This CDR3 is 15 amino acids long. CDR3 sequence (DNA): TGCAGTGCTAGAAACGACAGGACCCGCTCCTACGAGCAGTACTTC. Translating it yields CSARNDRTRSYEQYF.

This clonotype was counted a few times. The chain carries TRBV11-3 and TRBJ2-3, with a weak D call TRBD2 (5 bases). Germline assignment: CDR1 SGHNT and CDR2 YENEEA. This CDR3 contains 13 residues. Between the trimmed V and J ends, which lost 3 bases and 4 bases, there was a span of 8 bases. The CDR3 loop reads CASSFPGADTQYF. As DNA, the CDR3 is TGTGCCAGCAGCTTCCCCGGGGCAGATACGCAGTATTTT.

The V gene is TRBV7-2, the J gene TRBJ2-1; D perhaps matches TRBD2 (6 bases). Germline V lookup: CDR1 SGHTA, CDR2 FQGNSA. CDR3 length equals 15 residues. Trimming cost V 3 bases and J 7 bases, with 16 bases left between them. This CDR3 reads CASSFTWDSGNEQFF. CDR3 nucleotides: TGTGCCAGCAGCTTTACCTGGGACTCCGGGAATGAGCAGTTCTTC.

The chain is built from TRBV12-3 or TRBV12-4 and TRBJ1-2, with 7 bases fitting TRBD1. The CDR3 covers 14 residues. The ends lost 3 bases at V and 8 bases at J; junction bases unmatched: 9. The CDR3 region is CASSFQGEIEGYTF. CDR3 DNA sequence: TGTGCCAGCAGTTTCCAGGGGGAAATCGAGGGCTACACCTTC.

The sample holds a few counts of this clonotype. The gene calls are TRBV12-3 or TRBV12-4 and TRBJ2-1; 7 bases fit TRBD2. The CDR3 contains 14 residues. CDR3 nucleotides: TGTGGGGGGACTATCCAGACTCCGGGCAATGAGCAGTTCTTC. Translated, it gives CGGTIQTPGNEQFF.

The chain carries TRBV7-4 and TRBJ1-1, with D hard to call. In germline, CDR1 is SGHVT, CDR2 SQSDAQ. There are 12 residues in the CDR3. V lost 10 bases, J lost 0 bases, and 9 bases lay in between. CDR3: CAISRVNTEAFF. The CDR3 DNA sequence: TGTGCCATATCAAGAGTGAACACTGAAGCTTTCTTT.

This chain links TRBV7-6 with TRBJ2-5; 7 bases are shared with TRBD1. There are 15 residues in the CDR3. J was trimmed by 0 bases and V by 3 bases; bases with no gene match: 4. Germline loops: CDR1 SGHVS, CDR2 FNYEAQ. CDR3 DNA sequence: TGTGCCAGCAGCTTGGGACAGCCGTACCAAGAGACCCAGTACTTC. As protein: CASSLGQPYQETQYF.

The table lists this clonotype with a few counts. The CDR3 DNA reads TGTGCCACCAGAGGGACTAGCGGGTACAATGAGCAGTTCTTC. This translates into CATRGTSGYNEQFF. This rearrangement joins TRBV19 to TRBJ2-1; TRBD2 aligns across 12 bases. The CDR3 sequence is 14 residues long. Germline trimming cut 10 bases from V and 4 bases from J; bases unmatched to any gene: 5. CDR1 and CDR2 from the germline V gene are LNHDA and SQIVND (reference sequence).

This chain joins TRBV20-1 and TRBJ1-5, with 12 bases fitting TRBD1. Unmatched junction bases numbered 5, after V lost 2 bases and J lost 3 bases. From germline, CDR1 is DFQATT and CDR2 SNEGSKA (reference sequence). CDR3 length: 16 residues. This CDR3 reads CSARRGTGGHNQPQHF. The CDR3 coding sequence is TGCAGTGCTAGACGAGGGACAGGGGGCCACAATCAGCCCCAGCATTTT.

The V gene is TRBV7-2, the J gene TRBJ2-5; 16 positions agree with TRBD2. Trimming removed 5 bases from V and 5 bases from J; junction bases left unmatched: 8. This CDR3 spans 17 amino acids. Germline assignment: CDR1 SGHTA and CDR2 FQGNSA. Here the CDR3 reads CASSPGTSGGAGETQYF. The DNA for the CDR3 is TGTGCCAGCAGCCCCGGGACTAGCGGGGGGGCTGGGGAGACCCAGTACTTC.

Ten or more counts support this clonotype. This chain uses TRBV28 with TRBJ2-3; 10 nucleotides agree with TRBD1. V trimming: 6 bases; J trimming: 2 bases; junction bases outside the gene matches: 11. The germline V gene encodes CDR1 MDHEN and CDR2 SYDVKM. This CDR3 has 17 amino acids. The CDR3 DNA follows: TGTGCCAGCAGCCCTCTCGGACAGGGGGAGATCACAGATACGCAGTATTTT. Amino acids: CASSPLGQGEITDTQYF. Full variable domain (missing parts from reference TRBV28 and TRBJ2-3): DVKVTQSSRYLVKRTGEKVFLECVQDMDHENMFWYRQDPGLGLRLIYFSYDVKMKEKGDIPEGYSVSREKKERFSLILESASTNQTSMYLCASSPLGQGEITDTQYFGPGTRLTVL.

CDR3 sequence: CASSGLTGFAGRNGYTF. CDR3 DNA: TGTGCCAGCAGCGGACTTACAGGGTTTGCCGGCCGGAATGGCTACACCTTC. The chain has TRBV7-9 and TRBJ1-2; TRBD1 is a possible D gene (6 bases). The V gene lost 5 bases and the J gene lost 6 bases, with 25 bases spanning the gap. Germline CDR1 reads SEHNR; CDR2 reads FQNEAQ (reference sequence). The CDR3 has 17 residues. The complete variable domain, with remaining parts taken from reference TRBV7-9 and TRBJ1-2, reads DTGVSQNPRHKITKRGQNVTFRCDPISEHNRLYWYRQTLGQGPEFLTYFQNEAQLEKSRLLSDRFSAERPKGSFSTLEIQRTEQGDSAMYLCASSGLTGFAGRNGYTFGSGTRLTVV.

CDR3 DNA sequence: TGTGCCAGCAGCTCCGCCGGGAGCGGGGGAATTTACAATGAGCAGTTCTTC. Protein sequence: CASSSAGSGGIYNEQFF. The chain employs TRBV27 and TRBJ2-1; 8 bases agree with TRBD2. The CDR3 loop spans 17 amino acids. CDR1 and CDR2 from the germline V gene are MNHEY and SMNVEV (reference sequence). J gave up 4 bases and V 6 bases, and 14 bases lay outside the gene matches.

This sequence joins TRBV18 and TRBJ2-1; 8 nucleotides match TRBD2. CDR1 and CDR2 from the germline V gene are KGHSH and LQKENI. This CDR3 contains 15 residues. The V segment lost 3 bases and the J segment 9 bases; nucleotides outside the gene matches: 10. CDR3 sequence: CASSPETGGSGEQFF. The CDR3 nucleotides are TGTGCCAGCTCACCGGAAACGGGAGGGAGTGGTGAGCAGTTCTTC.

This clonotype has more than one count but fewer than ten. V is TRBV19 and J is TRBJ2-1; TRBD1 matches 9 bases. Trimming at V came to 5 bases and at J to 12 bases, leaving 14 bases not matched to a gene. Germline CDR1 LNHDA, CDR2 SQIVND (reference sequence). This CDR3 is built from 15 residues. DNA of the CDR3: TGTGCCAGTAGTGCACCGGGACAGGGTCGAGGTATGCAGTTCTTC. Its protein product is CASSAPGQGRGMQFF.